The table lists the clone carrying this TCR beta chain with a few counts. What it binds is unknown. This CDR3 spans 14 amino acids. The germline V and J ends were trimmed by 6 bases and 8 bases, with 17 bases remaining between them. Germline V CDR1 and CDR2: MDHEN, SYDVKM. Only in-frame clones appear in the TCRdb table, and some are missing; sequencing was by immunoSEQ multiplex PCR. The table lists approximately 90,000 clones, about 83% of them singletons, with more than 0.75% in the top ten. This sample was taken from a study of radiotherapy plus CTLA-4 blockade in lung cancer. Study at large: Of all patients, around 20% responded objectively and 25% to 35% showed disease control. Study-wide points: Tumor-origin TCR clones grew in blood after radiotherapy plus ipilimumab. It was early blood T cell clone dynamics, with interferon-beta, that reportedly best predicted response.

The V gene is TRBV28, the J gene TRBJ1-5, with D maybe TRBD1 (6 bases). Sequences were derived from peripheral blood, sampled from a patient treated with radiotherapy plus ipilimumab. The sequence derives from a human donor with non-small cell lung cancer who had stable disease on radiotherapy plus ipilimumab. CDR3 sequence (DNA): TGTGCCAGCAGCAATAACAGGGCTGGAAAGCCCCAGCATTTT. Translated, it gives CASSNNRAGKPQHF. Filled out from reference TRBV28 and TRBJ1-5, the complete variable domain reads DVKVTQSSRYLVKRTGEKVFLECVQDMDHENMFWYRQDPGLGLRLIYFSYDVKMKEKGDIPEGYSVSREKKERFSLILESASTNQTSMYLCASSNNRAGKPQHFGDGTRLSIL.